Following are 6 T cell receptor beta chains from one sample sequenced in a study of regulatory T cells in long-lasting Graves disease. Noted time point: persistent/refractory GD, antithyroid drugs over 5 years with positive TRAb. The TCR library was made from RNA extracted from PBMCs. Arm-PCR of CDR3 regions with iRepertoire HTBI primers generated TCR beta libraries. TCRdb reprocessed the multiplex PCR reads via MiXCR and lists one record per CDR3 protein. The table records 360,000 or so distinct CDR3 sequences, about 23% of them present only once. Sample: peripheral blood mononuclear cells (PBMCs), taken when the disease was refractory, from a patient treated with antithyroid drugs. The receptors here all came from a woman aged 40 to 50 with Graves disease.

This clonotype occurred a few times. This sequence joins TRBV9 and TRBJ2-7, with D possibly TRBD1 on 6 matching bases. Germline V gene sequence: CDR1 SGDLS, CDR2 YYNGEE. Trimming shortened V by 7 bases and J by 4 bases, and 21 bases separated the two germline ends. CDR3 length equals 15 residues. CDR3: CASSPRQGRMYEQYF. The CDR3, as DNA: TGTGCCAGCTCCCCCCGCCAGGGGCGCATGTACGAGCAGTACTTC.

V is TRBV11-2 and J is TRBJ2-1; no firm D call. CDR3 length: 12 residues. The V end lost 5 bases, the J end lost 10 bases, and 12 bases lay between the germline ends. In germline, CDR1 is SGHAT, CDR2 FQNNGV. As DNA, the CDR3 is TGTGCCAGCAGCGAATACTCAGTGGAGCAGTTCTTC. Translation: CASSEYSVEQFF.

This clonotype was picked up many times. This chain connects TRBV2 to TRBJ1-5; D remains unclear. The CDR3 loop spans 15 amino acids. Trimming removed 6 bases at V and 1 base at J, with 13 bases between. Germline loops: CDR1 SNHLY, CDR2 FYNNEI. This CDR3 is CASRLIGLSNQPQHF. In DNA, the CDR3 is TGTGCCAGCAGGCTTATAGGTCTAAGCAATCAGCCCCAGCATTTT.

This clonotype has more than one count but fewer than ten. The chain employs TRBV28 and TRBJ1-2; 8 nucleotides line up with TRBD1. The CDR3 consists of 16 residues. Germline lookup yields CDR1 MDHEN and CDR2 SYDVKM. Trimming removed 6 bases from V and 5 bases from J; junction bases left unmatched: 14. The CDR3 DNA follows: TGTGCCAGCAGCCTTACCCTCCAGGGGGCGAGATATGGCTACACCTTC. This gives the protein CASSLTLQGARYGYTF.

This clonotype was observed at least ten times. The rearrangement links TRBV20-1 to TRBJ1-5; D is possibly TRBD1 (6 bases). V shed 5 bases and J shed 6 bases, with 14 bases lying between them. The CDR3 spans 13 residues. The germline CDR1 and CDR2 sequences are DFQATT and SNEGSKA (reference sequence). CDR3 amino acids: CSALRDISQPQHF. The CDR3 DNA follows: TGCAGTGCTCTAAGGGACATCTCTCAGCCCCAGCATTTT.

This clonotype has just a few counts. The chain combines TRBV12-3 or TRBV12-4 with TRBJ1-1, with D possibly being TRBD1 (5 bases). The CDR3 length is 14 residues. V lost 3 bases, J lost 4 bases, and 12 bases lay in between. CDR3 coding DNA: TGTGCCAGCAGTTTTCAGGGAAGTGGCACTGAAGCTTTCTTT. Amino acid sequence: CASSFQGSGTEAFF.